This entry lists 9 T cell receptor beta chains sequenced from one sample in a study of blood T cell repertoires in COVID-19. Only in-frame clones appear in the TCRdb table, and some are missing; sequencing was by immunoSEQ multiplex PCR. This table holds about 110,000 clones, more than 70% found once. Source material: peripheral blood. The receptors were sampled from a woman between 45 and 65 years old with acute or convalescent COVID-19.

This chain joins TRBV10-1 and TRBJ2-1; D perhaps matches TRBD2 (5 bases). Trimming pared 0 bases from V and 2 bases from J, leaving 11 bases between. CDR3 size: 16 residues. Germline lookup yields CDR1 WNHNN and CDR2 SYGVQD (reference sequence). The CDR3 spells CASSESNGGPYNEQFF. In DNA form, the CDR3 reads TGCGCCAGCAGTGAGTCGAACGGAGGCCCCTACAATGAGCAGTTCTTC.

The chain couples TRBV2 to TRBJ2-2, with D possibly TRBD2 on 6 matching bases. The CDR3 has 15 amino acids. V dropped 2 bases and J dropped 1 base, with 8 bases sitting between them. CDR1 SNHLY and CDR2 FYNNEI come from the germline V gene. CDR3 protein: CASSELGGNTGELFF. The CDR3 coding sequence is TGTGCCAGCAGTGAATTGGGGGGGAACACCGGGGAGCTGTTTTTT. Looking up the rest from reference TRBV2 and TRBJ2-2 gives the full variable domain: EPEVTQTPSHQVTQMGQEVILRCVPISNHLYFYWYRQILGQKVEFLVSFYNNEISEKSEIFDDQFSVERPDGSNFTLKIRSTKLEDSAMYFCASSELGGNTGELFFGEGSRLTVL.

This chain links TRBV6-5 with TRBJ2-7; TRBD2 agrees at 12 bases. This CDR3 contains 15 residues. After removal of 5 bases from V and 6 bases from J, the junction contained 8 bases not matched to a gene. Per germline, CDR1 MNHEY and CDR2 SVGAGI. The CDR3 nucleotides read TGTGCCAGCAGTAGTAGGACTAGCGGGAAGGGCGAGCAGTACTTC. It codes for CASSSRTSGKGEQYF.

The rearrangement joins TRBV5-1 to TRBJ2-2; TRBD2 matches at 7 bases. J lost 7 bases, V lost 1 base, and 10 bases had no gene match. CDR3 length: 16 residues. Germline V lookup: CDR1 SGHRS, CDR2 YFSETQ. CDR3 sequence: CASSLTAAGANGELFF. CDR3 in DNA: TGCGCCAGCAGCTTGACTGCGGCGGGAGCTAACGGGGAGCTGTTTTTT.

The V and J genes are TRBV11-3 and TRBJ1-2, with TRBD1 matching 11 bases. CDR1 and CDR2 (germline): SGHNT, YENEEA. The J segment lost 3 bases and the V segment lost 5 bases, leaving 17 bases of the junction unmatched. The CDR3 has 19 residues. The CDR3 here is CASSEDRLPGQGVDYGYTF. The DNA for the CDR3 is TGTGCCAGCAGCGAAGACCGTCTCCCGGGACAGGGGGTTGACTATGGCTACACCTTC.

The V gene is TRBV7-6, the J gene TRBJ2-7; D is unresolved. In germline, CDR1 is SGHVS, CDR2 FNYEAQ. The CDR3 runs to 14 residues. V was pared by 2 bases and J by 3 bases, with 11 bases between. This CDR3 reads CASSLTFPSYEQYF. Here the CDR3 DNA reads TGTGCCAGCAGCTTAACTTTTCCTAGCTACGAGCAGTACTTC.

The chain carries TRBV18 and TRBJ1-1, with D hard to call. Germline-derived CDR1 and CDR2 are KGHSH and LQKENI. CDR3 size: 13 residues. Trimming cost V 5 bases and J 7 bases, with 14 bases left between them. The CDR3 is CASSARLEGEAFF. The CDR3 DNA reads as TGTGCCAGCTCAGCCCGACTGGAGGGTGAAGCTTTCTTT. The entire variable domain, with the rest obtained from reference TRBV18 and TRBJ1-1, is as follows: NAGVMQNPRHLVRRRGQEARLRCSPMKGHSHVYWYRQLPEEGLKFMVYLQKENIIDESGMPKERFSAEFPKEGPSILRIQQVVRGDSAAYFCASSARLEGEAFFGQGTRLTVV.

This clone was recorded only once. The rearrangement links TRBV3-1 (or the pseudogene TRBV3-2) to TRBJ2-5, with a possible D match to TRBD2 (6 bases). The CDR3 consists of 14 residues. The germline gives CDR1 LGHDT, CDR2 YNNKEL (reference sequence). The germline V and J ends were trimmed by 7 bases and 5 bases, with 17 bases remaining between them. This CDR3 reads CASIEQGGVETQYF. The CDR3 DNA is TGTGCCAGCATCGAGCAGGGAGGTGTTGAGACCCAGTACTTC.

The chain is built from TRBV6-2 or TRBV6-3 and TRBJ1-2; D is uncertain. This CDR3 is 14 amino acids long. V was pared by 5 bases and J by 8 bases, with 18 bases between. CDR1 MNHEY and CDR2 SVGEGT come from the germline V gene. DNA of the CDR3: TGTGCCAGCAGTGCGGCGCGGTTCCCGGGAGGCTACACCTTC. Residues: CASSAARFPGGYTF.